This T cell receptor beta chain was identified during a study of CD8+CD57+ T cells in acquired aplastic anemia. On the study more broadly: DNA per sorted CD4+ or CD8+ sample ranged about 0.2 to 27.4 ug, averaging approximately 3.3 ug.

On this clonotype: The antigen is not known.

Study conclusions and caveats: A set of 25 to 30 CD8+ CDR3 sequences was shared between patients and controls, and these sequences appeared highly expressed in patients. In CD8+ cells, Simpson's diversity showed no significant difference between patients and controls.

Genomic DNA constituted the template upon which TCR beta VDJ and CDR3 profiling was performed. MiXCR, applied by TCRdb to the reads, yields one record per CDR3 protein. Altogether 100,000 to 150,000 distinct CDR3 sequences are present, about two fifths being singletons, with the ten largest covering under 3%. CD8+CD57+ cell expansion, shown by flow cytometry, had occurred in the patients selected for sequencing. Patients, without exception, had severe acquired aplastic anemia. V was pared by 5 bases and J by 4 bases, with 9 bases between. The CDR3 spans 12 residues. Germline assignment: CDR1 SGHAT and CDR2 FQNNGV.

Sequenced sample: sorted CD4+, CD8+, or CD8+CD57+ T cells (not recorded which) from PBMCs. The source is a human donor with aplastic anemia. The V gene is TRBV11-2, the J gene TRBJ2-7; D gene uncertain. The CDR3 spells CASSPSLYEQYF. DNA of the CDR3: TGTGCCAGCAGCCCGTCCCTTTACGAGCAGTACTTC.